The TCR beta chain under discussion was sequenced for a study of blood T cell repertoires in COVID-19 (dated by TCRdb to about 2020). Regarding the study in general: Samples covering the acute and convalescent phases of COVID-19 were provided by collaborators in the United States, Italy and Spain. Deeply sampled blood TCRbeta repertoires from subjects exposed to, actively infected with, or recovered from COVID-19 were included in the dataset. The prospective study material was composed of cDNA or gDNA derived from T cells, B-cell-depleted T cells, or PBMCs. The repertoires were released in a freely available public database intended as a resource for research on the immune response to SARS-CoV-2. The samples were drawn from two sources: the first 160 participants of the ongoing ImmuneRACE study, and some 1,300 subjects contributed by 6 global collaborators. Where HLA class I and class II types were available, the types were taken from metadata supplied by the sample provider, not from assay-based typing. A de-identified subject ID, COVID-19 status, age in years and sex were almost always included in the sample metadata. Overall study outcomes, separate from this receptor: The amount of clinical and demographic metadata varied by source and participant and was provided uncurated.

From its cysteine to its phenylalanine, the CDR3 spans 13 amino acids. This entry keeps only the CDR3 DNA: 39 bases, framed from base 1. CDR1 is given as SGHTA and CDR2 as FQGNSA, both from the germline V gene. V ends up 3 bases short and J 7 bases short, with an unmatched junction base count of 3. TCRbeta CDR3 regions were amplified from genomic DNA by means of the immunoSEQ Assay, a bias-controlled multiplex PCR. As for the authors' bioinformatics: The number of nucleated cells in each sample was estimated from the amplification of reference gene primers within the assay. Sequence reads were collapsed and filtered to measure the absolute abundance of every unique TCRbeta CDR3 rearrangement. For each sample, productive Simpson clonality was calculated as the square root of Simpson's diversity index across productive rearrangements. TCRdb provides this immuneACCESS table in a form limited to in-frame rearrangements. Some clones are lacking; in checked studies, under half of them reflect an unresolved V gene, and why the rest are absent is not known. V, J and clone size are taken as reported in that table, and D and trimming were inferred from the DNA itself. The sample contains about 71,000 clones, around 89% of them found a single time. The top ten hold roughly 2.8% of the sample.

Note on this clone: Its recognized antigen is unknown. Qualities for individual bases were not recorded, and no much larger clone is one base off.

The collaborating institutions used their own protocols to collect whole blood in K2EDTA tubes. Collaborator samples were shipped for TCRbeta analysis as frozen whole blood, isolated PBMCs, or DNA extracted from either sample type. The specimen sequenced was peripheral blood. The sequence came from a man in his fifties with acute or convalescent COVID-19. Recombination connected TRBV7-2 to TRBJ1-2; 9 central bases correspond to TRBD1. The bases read TGTGCCAGCAGCTTCCGGGACAGGGTTGGCTACACCTTC. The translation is CASSFRDRVGYTF.